A selection of T cell receptor beta chains follows, all from one sample in a study of cytomegalovirus exposure and HLA in healthy donors. Clones were read by immunoSEQ multiplex PCR, and TCRdb kept only the in-frame ones, dropping some. The table has about 130,000 clones, roughly 83% seen once. Sequenced input: PBMCs. The receptor set was obtained from a young man in good health and CMV-seropositive. The CDR3 runs from the conserved cysteine through the conserved F or W. D genes are given only for firm matches. Rows give clone size only sometimes, using once, few, many, or a class for an expanded clone.

v_gene	j_gene	abundance	d_gene	CDR3aa	CDR3nt
TRBV19	TRBJ1-5	-	-	CASRGGKQPQHF	TGTGCCAGTAGAGGCGGAAAGCAGCCCCAGCATTTT
TRBV5-6	TRBJ2-5	-	-	CASSSSPVETQYF	TGTGCCAGCAGCTCGTCGCCGGTGGAGACCCAGTACTTC
TRBV14	TRBJ2-3	-	-	CASSPLGTDTQYF	TGTGCCAGCAGCCCTTTAGGCACAGATACGCAGTATTTT
TRBV13	TRBJ2-7	-	-	CASRVEAGSHYEQYF	TGTGCCAGCAGGGTTGAGGCGGGGAGTCACTACGAGCAGTACTTC
TRBV7-8	TRBJ1-2	-	TRBD1	CASSFKGQGALGYTF	TGTGCCAGCAGTTTCAAAGGACAGGGGGCGCTTGGCTACACCTTC
TRBV27	TRBJ1-1	-	-	CASSWGVGGTEAFF	TGTGCCAGCAGTTGGGGTGTAGGGGGTACTGAAGCTTTCTTT
TRBV19	TRBJ2-3	once	-	CASSIDGGESQYF	TGTGCCAGTAGTATAGATGGAGGGGAGTCGCAGTATTTT
TRBV19	TRBJ1-5	-	-	CASSLGAGNQPQHF	TGTGCCAGTAGTCTAGGGGCAGGCAATCAGCCCCAGCATTTT
TRBV28	TRBJ2-3	-	TRBD2	CASSLSGAGGQTQYF	TGTGCCAGCAGTTTATCGGGCGCGGGGGGGCAAACGCAGTATTTT
TRBV4-2	TRBJ2-6	few	-	CASSQDIDYSGANVLTF	TGTGCCAGCAGCCAAGATATAGACTACTCTGGGGCCAACGTCCTGACTTTC
TRBV11-2	TRBJ2-5	once	TRBD2	CASSLGFRGSGGATETQYF	TGTGCCAGCAGCTTAGGCTTTAGGGGGAGCGGGGGGGCGACAGAGACCCAGTACTTC
TRBV19	TRBJ2-1	-	TRBD2	CASSIGLAASYNEQFF	TGTGCCAGTAGTATAGGACTAGCGGCGTCCTACAATGAGCAGTTCTTC
TRBV5-8	TRBJ2-1	-	-	CASSLERQGRQFF	TGTGCCAGCAGCTTGGAAAGGCAGGGTAGGCAGTTCTTC
TRBV5-1	TRBJ2-1	-	-	CASSLGGNHNEQFF	TGCGCCAGCAGCTTAGGGGGAAATCACAATGAGCAGTTCTTC
TRBV2	TRBJ2-5	-	-	CASRLKRGGAETQYF	TGTGCCAGCAGATTAAAAAGAGGGGGGGCAGAGACCCAGTACTTC
TRBV28	TRBJ1-4	-	-	CASSSSGATNEKLFF	TGTGCCAGCAGTTCCTCAGGTGCAACTAATGAAAAACTGTTTTTT
TRBV6-5	TRBJ2-1	-	-	CASSSGITLGNEQFF	TGTGCCAGCAGTTCCGGGATAACCCTGGGGAATGAGCAGTTCTTC
TRBV5-1	TRBJ2-3	-	TRBD2	CASSWSGGAGDTQYF	TGCGCCAGCAGCTGGAGCGGGGGGGCCGGAGATACGCAGTATTTT
TRBV11-2	TRBJ1-5	-	-	CASSRSGDIDQPQHF	TGTGCCAGCAGTAGGAGCGGAGACATAGATCAGCCCCAGCATTTT
TRBV6-5	TRBJ1-2	-	TRBD1	CASSYSLGTGRDGYTF	TGTGCCAGCAGTTACTCTCTAGGGACAGGGCGGGATGGCTACACCTTC
TRBV29-1	TRBJ2-2	once	TRBD2	CSVRRASGGPNTGELFF	TGCAGCGTGAGAAGGGCTAGCGGGGGCCCTAACACCGGGGAGCTGTTTTTT
TRBV12-5	TRBJ1-1	once	TRBD1	CASGSAPGQVNTEAFF	TGTGCTAGTGGTTCCGCGCCGGGACAGGTGAACACTGAAGCTTTCTTT
TRBV6-1	TRBJ2-2	-	TRBD2	CASSEARGGQGTGELFF	TGTGCCAGCAGTGAGGCGCGGGGGGGCCAAGGCACCGGGGAGCTGTTTTTT
TRBV4-1	TRBJ2-7	few	-	CASSQAQGTSYEQYF	TGCGCCAGCAGCCAAGCCCAGGGTACCTCCTACGAGCAGTACTTC
TRBV19	TRBJ2-1	-	-	CASSGRVPNEQFF	TGTGCCAGTAGTGGCCGGGTTCCGAATGAGCAGTTCTTC
TRBV9	TRBJ2-1	-	-	CASSVEGRGAEQFF	TGTGCCAGCAGCGTAGAGGGCAGGGGAGCTGAGCAGTTCTTC